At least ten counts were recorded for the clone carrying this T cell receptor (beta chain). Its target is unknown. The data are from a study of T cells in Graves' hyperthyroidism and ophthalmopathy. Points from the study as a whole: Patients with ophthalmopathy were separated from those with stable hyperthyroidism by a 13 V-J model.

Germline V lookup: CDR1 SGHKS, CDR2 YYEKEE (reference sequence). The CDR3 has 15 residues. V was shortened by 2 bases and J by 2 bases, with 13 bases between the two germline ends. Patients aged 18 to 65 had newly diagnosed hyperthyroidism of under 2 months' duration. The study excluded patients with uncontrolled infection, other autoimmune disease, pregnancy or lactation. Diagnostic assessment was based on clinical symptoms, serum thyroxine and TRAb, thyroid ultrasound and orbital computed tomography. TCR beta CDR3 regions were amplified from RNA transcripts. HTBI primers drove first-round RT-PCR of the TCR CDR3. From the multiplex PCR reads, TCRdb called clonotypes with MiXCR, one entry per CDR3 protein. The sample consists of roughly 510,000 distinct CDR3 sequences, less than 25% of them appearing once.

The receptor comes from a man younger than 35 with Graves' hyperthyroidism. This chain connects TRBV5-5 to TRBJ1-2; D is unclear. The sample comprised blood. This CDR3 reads CASSLQLFGNYGYTF. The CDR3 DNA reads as TGTGCCAGCAGCTTACAGCTTTTCGGAAACTATGGCTACACCTTC.